Listed below are T cell receptor beta chains from one sample, sequenced in a study of cytomegalovirus exposure and HLA in healthy donors. The table came from immunoSEQ multiplex PCR; TCRdb's copy has only in-frame clones and leaves some out. In all, the sample yields approximately 92,000 clones. The specimen was PBMCs. The receptors were gathered from a woman aged 25 to 39 in good health and CMV-seronegative. The CDR3 runs from the conserved cysteine through the conserved F or W. D genes are given only for firm matches.

len: 14; v_gene: TRBV27; j_gene: TRBJ1-1; d_gene: TRBD1; CDR3nt: TGTGCCAGCAGACCCACAGGGGTGGACACTGAAGCTTTCTTT; CDR3aa: CASRPTGVDTEAFF
len: 12; v_gene: TRBV5-6; j_gene: TRBJ1-1; d_gene: NA; CDR3nt: TGTGCCAGCAGCTTGATAAATTCTGAAGCTTTCTTT; CDR3aa: CASSLINSEAFF
len: 13; v_gene: TRBV11-1; j_gene: TRBJ2-7; d_gene: NA; CDR3nt: TGTGCCAGCAGCGGCGGAATTTCCTACGAGCAGTACTTC; CDR3aa: CASSGGISYEQYF
len: 14; v_gene: TRBV6-1; j_gene: TRBJ2-7; d_gene: NA; CDR3nt: TGTGCCAGCAGTCCCGGGACTGGGCGCTACGAGCAGTACTTC; CDR3aa: CASSPGTGRYEQYF
len: 13; v_gene: TRBV9; j_gene: TRBJ1-1; d_gene: NA; CDR3nt: TGTGCCAGCAGCGTAGGGCCGAGGACTGAAGCTTTCTTT; CDR3aa: CASSVGPRTEAFF
len: 14; v_gene: TRBV28; j_gene: TRBJ1-1; d_gene: NA; CDR3nt: TGTGCCAGCAGTATACAGGGAGAGAACACTGAAGCTTTCTTT; CDR3aa: CASSIQGENTEAFF
len: 15; v_gene: TRBV19; j_gene: TRBJ1-5; d_gene: NA; CDR3nt: TGTGCCAGTAGTATCTGGCAGGGTGGCAATCAGCCCCAGCATTTT; CDR3aa: CASSIWQGGNQPQHF
len: 13; v_gene: TRBV5-6; j_gene: TRBJ2-7; d_gene: NA; CDR3nt: TGTGCCAGCAGCTTGGTTAGGGGCTACGAGCAGTACTTC; CDR3aa: CASSLVRGYEQYF
len: 15; v_gene: TRBV27; j_gene: TRBJ1-4; d_gene: NA; CDR3nt: TGTGCCAGCAGTTTTAAGGGGCCCTTTAATGAAAAACTGTTTTTT; CDR3aa: CASSFKGPFNEKLFF
len: 15; v_gene: TRBV19; j_gene: TRBJ1-3; d_gene: NA; CDR3nt: TGTGCCAGTAGTATCGGACAGAACTCTGGAAACACCATATATTTT; CDR3aa: CASSIGQNSGNTIYF
len: 14; v_gene: TRBV5-1; j_gene: TRBJ2-1; d_gene: NA; CDR3nt: TGCGCCAGCAGCTTGCCTAGCCCCTACAATGAGCAGTTCTTC; CDR3aa: CASSLPSPYNEQFF
len: 13; v_gene: TRBV28; j_gene: TRBJ1-1; d_gene: TRBD1; CDR3nt: TGTGCCAGCAGTTTATACAGGGGCACTGAAGCTTTCTTT; CDR3aa: CASSLYRGTEAFF
len: 15; v_gene: TRBV19; j_gene: TRBJ1-5; d_gene: TRBD1; CDR3nt: TGTGCCAGTATCCCCTACAGGGGGTCGGCTCAGCCCCAGCATTTT; CDR3aa: CASIPYRGSAQPQHF
len: 15; v_gene: TRBV11-2; j_gene: TRBJ1-5; d_gene: NA; CDR3nt: TGTGCCAGCAGTCCATCAGGGACACCCGATCAGCCCCAGCATTTT; CDR3aa: CASSPSGTPDQPQHF
len: 15; v_gene: TRBV11-2; j_gene: TRBJ1-6; d_gene: NA; CDR3nt: TGTGCCAGCAGCTTAAGCCGCCAGGGGATTTCACCCCTCCACTTT; CDR3aa: CASSLSRQGISPLHF
len: 15; v_gene: TRBV27; j_gene: TRBJ2-3; d_gene: TRBD2; CDR3nt: TGTGCCAGCACCAAAGGCGGGGGGCGGGCAGATACGCAGTATTTT; CDR3aa: CASTKGGGRADTQYF
len: 15; v_gene: TRBV10-3; j_gene: TRBJ1-4; d_gene: TRBD1; CDR3nt: TGTGCCATCAGTGAACCGGGACAGGGACGGGTAAAACTGTTTTTT; CDR3aa: CAISEPGQGRVKLFF
len: 14; v_gene: TRBV19; j_gene: TRBJ1-1; d_gene: NA; CDR3nt: TGTGCCAGTATCCAAACAGGTTTGAACACTGAAGCTTTCTTT; CDR3aa: CASIQTGLNTEAFF
len: 19; v_gene: TRBV28; j_gene: TRBJ2-6; d_gene: NA; CDR3nt: TGTGCCAGCAGTATCGCAGGAGGCGCACGGTCTCTCTTGGCCAACGTCCTGACTTTC; CDR3aa: CASSIAGGARSLLANVLTF
len: 16; v_gene: TRBV7-2; j_gene: TRBJ2-3; d_gene: TRBD2; CDR3nt: TGTGCCAGCAGCTTAGTACTAGCGAGAACAACAGATACGCAGTATTTT; CDR3aa: CASSLVLARTTDTQYF
len: 15; v_gene: TRBV7-9; j_gene: TRBJ2-7; d_gene: NA; CDR3nt: TGTGCCAGCAGCTTAGTGACAGGGAGGTCCTACGAGCAGTACTTC; CDR3aa: CASSLVTGRSYEQYF
len: 15; v_gene: TRBV6-1; j_gene: TRBJ1-2; d_gene: TRBD1; CDR3nt: TGTGCCAGCAACACTCTAGGACAGGGAAACTATGGCTACACCTTC; CDR3aa: CASNTLGQGNYGYTF
len: 23; v_gene: TRBV4-2; j_gene: TRBJ2-6; d_gene: TRBD2; CDR3nt: TGTGCCAGCAGCCCTTTAAGACTAGCGCAATCCGCCACCTCTCTCTTTGGGGCCAACGTCCTGACTTTC; CDR3aa: CASSPLRLAQSATSLFGANVLTF
len: 15; v_gene: TRBV29-1; j_gene: TRBJ1-1; d_gene: NA; CDR3nt: TGCAGCGTTGATGTCCTGGGACAAAGGAACACTGAAGCTTTCTTT; CDR3aa: CSVDVLGQRNTEAFF
len: 14; v_gene: TRBV27; j_gene: TRBJ2-7; d_gene: NA; CDR3nt: TGTGCCAGCAGTTTCACGGGGGGCAGGATGGCGCAGTACTTC; CDR3aa: CASSFTGGRMAQYF
len: 13; v_gene: TRBV6-5; j_gene: TRBJ1-2; d_gene: TRBD1; CDR3nt: TGTGCCAGCAGTTACCTGCAGGGGGTGGGCTACACCTTC; CDR3aa: CASSYLQGVGYTF
len: 18; v_gene: TRBV9; j_gene: TRBJ2-2; d_gene: TRBD2; CDR3nt: TGTGCCAGCAGCCCCGGGACTAGCGGGGCCACGAACACCGGGGAGCTGTTTTTT; CDR3aa: CASSPGTSGATNTGELFF
len: 14; v_gene: TRBV7-9; j_gene: TRBJ2-7; d_gene: TRBD1; CDR3nt: TGTGCCAGCAGCTCATTCGCAGGGGGCTACGAGCAGTACTTC; CDR3aa: CASSSFAGGYEQYF
len: 17; v_gene: TRBV7-3; j_gene: TRBJ2-2; d_gene: TRBD2; CDR3nt: TGTGCCAGCAGCTTAATGGGGACTAGCGGGGGAACCGGGGAGCTGTTTTTT; CDR3aa: CASSLMGTSGGTGELFF
len: 14; v_gene: TRBV25-1; j_gene: TRBJ1-4; d_gene: NA; CDR3nt: TGTGCCAGCAGGGCCGCGGGGGAAAATGAAAAACTGTTTTTT; CDR3aa: CASRAAGENEKLFF
len: 14; v_gene: TRBV6-1; j_gene: TRBJ2-5; d_gene: NA; CDR3nt: TGTGCCAGCACCCCTCTTTACGGGAAAGAGACCCAGTACTTC; CDR3aa: CASTPLYGKETQYF
len: 15; v_gene: TRBV7-2; j_gene: TRBJ1-1; d_gene: TRBD1; CDR3nt: TGTGCCAGCAGCTTAGTGGGACAGGGAGGAACTGAAGCTTTCTTT; CDR3aa: CASSLVGQGGTEAFF
len: 14; v_gene: TRBV2; j_gene: TRBJ1-1; d_gene: NA; CDR3nt: TGTGCCAGCAGCACCGGGTCACGTTACACTGAAGCTTTCTTT; CDR3aa: CASSTGSRYTEAFF
len: 12; v_gene: TRBV6-5; j_gene: TRBJ1-2; d_gene: TRBD1; CDR3nt: TGTGCCACTGGACAGGGGCACTATGGCTACACCTTC; CDR3aa: CATGQGHYGYTF
len: 15; v_gene: TRBV16; j_gene: TRBJ1-5; d_gene: NA; CDR3nt: TGTGCCAGCAGCCAACTCGGGACACTAAATCAGCCCCAGCATTTT; CDR3aa: CASSQLGTLNQPQHF